This T cell receptor beta chain was profiled in a study of OX40 agonist ivuxolimab in advanced cancers. As for the study more broadly: Ivuxolimab was a fully human IgG2 agonistic monoclonal antibody targeting the costimulatory receptor OX40 (CD134). Among the roughly 54 dose-escalation patients, 19 had hepatocellular carcinoma, roughly 15 melanoma, 9 renal cell carcinoma and 9 head and neck cancer. The monotherapy dose-escalation portion (N ≈ 57 patients) of the phase I ivuxolimab trial is reported in the paper. The point of sequencing TCRbeta in the periphery was to test whether ivuxolimab changed TCR sequence diversity and drove clonal T-cell expansion. Partial responses occurred in three dose-escalation patients, of whom one had hepatocellular carcinoma and two had cutaneous melanoma. The dose-escalation cohort was approximately 83% male with a mean age of about 58 years, ranging from roughly 20 to 85. Intravenous ivuxolimab was administered to patients every 2 weeks at six dose levels: 0.01, 0.1, 0.3, 1.5, 3 and 10 mg/kg. Patients were allowed to have had prior anti-PD-1, anti-PD-L1 or anti-CTLA-4 therapy, and roughly 40% of the dose-escalation patients had previously received checkpoint inhibitors. Broad study findings and their caveats: Partial responders in the 0.1-3.0 mg/kg groups had among the lowest normalized peripheral clonal expansion, especially among CD8+ T cells. The antigen specificity of the peripheral T cells that underwent clonal expansion was not determined. Low levels of normalized T-cell clonal expansion were also seen in some patients who did not respond. At doses from 0.1 to 3.0 mg/kg, clonal expansion was seen in both CD4+ and CD8+ blood T cells between baseline and week 6. On average, CD8+ T cells showed more expanded clones than CD4+ T cells after ivuxolimab.

Patients with autoimmune disease history or receiving systemic immunosuppression were excluded from the trial. Peripheral blood for TCR sequencing was drawn from every dose cohort at baseline, at cycle 4 day 1 and at cycle 7 day 1. The samples were taken from a phase I, first-in-human, multicenter, open-label dose-escalation trial of ivuxolimab. Adults with locally advanced or metastatic melanoma, renal cell carcinoma, hepatocellular carcinoma or head and neck squamous cell carcinoma were enrolled in the trial. Before TCR sequencing, CD4+ T cells and CD8+ T cells were sorted from peripheral blood as separate populations. Genomic DNA was isolated from the sorted cells so that the TCRbeta CDR3 region could be sequenced. TCRbeta CDR3 regions were sequenced using the immunoSEQ Assay. Entries here come from immuneACCESS through TCRdb and include only in-frame sequences with V and J called. Some clones fail to appear in such tables; in the studies checked, an unresolved V gene covers under half of the shortfall, and the cause of the remainder is unknown. The sample table holds about 76,000 clones, of which roughly 86% were seen once. The biggest ten clones account for 2.5% of the sample.

CDR1 LGHNA and CDR2 YNFKEQ were looked up in the germline V gene. V gives up 0 bases and J gives up 6 bases, and the segment between their germline ends measures 13 bases. Including the terminal cysteine and phenylalanine, the CDR3 comprises 15 residues. The CDR3 DNA has 45 bases and is translated from base 1. This clone was observed once. The antigen this receptor binds is unknown. Qualities for individual bases were not recorded, and no much larger clone is one base off. This TCR derives from an adult with an advanced solid tumor such as melanoma, head and neck, liver or kidney cancer. The sample in question was CD4+ or CD8+ T cells sorted from blood, obtained in a trial of the OX40 agonist ivuxolimab. The rearranged segments are TRBV4-2 and TRBJ2-3, with no confidently assigned D gene. In nucleotide form, the sequence is TGTGCCAGCAGCCAAGAGGACGATAGCCCCGATACGCAGTATTTT. It translates as CASSQEDDSPDTQYF.